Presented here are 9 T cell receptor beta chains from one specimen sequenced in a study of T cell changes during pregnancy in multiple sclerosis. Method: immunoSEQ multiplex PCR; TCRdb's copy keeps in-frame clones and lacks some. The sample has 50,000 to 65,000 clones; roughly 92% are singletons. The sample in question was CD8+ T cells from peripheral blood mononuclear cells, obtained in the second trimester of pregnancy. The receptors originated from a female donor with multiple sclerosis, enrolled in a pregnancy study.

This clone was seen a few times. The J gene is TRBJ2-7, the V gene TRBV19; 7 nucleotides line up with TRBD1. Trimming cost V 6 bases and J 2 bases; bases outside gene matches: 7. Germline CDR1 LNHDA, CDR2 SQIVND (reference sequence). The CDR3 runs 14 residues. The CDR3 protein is CASSPFGTAYEQYF. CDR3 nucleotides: TGTGCCAGTAGCCCTTTCGGGACAGCCTACGAGCAGTACTTC.

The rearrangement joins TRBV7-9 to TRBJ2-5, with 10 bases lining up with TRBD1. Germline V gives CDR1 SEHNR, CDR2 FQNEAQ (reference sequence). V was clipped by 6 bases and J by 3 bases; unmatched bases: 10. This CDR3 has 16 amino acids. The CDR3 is CASSPRPGQGKETQYF. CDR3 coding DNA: TGTGCCAGCAGTCCCCGACCGGGACAGGGGAAAGAGACCCAGTACTTC.

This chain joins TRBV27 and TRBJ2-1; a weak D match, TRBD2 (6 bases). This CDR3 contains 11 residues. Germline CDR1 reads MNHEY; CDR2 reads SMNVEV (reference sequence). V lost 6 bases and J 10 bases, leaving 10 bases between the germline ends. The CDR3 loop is CASSPGEEQFF. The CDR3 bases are TGTGCCAGCAGCCCGGGAGAGGAGCAGTTCTTC.

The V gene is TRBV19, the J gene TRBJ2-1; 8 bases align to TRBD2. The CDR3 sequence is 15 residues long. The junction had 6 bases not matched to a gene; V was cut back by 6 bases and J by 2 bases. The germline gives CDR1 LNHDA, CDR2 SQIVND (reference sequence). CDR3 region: CASSISGGAYNEQFF. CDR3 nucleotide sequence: TGTGCCAGTAGCATCAGCGGGGGCGCCTACAATGAGCAGTTCTTC.

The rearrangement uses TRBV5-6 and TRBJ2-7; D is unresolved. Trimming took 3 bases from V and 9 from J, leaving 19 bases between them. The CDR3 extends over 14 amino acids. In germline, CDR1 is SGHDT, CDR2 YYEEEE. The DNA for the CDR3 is TGTGCCAGCAGCTCCATTCTCGATAGCTGGCTGCAGTACTTC. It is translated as CASSSILDSWLQYF.

CDR3 in DNA: TGTGCCAGCAGTCCCGAGTTATTCAGGGGGCTGGACACCGGGGAGCTGTTTTTT. Translating it yields CASSPELFRGLDTGELFF. The chain combines TRBV27 with TRBJ2-2, with 8 positions matching TRBD1. Germline V gene data show CDR1 as MNHEY and CDR2 as SMNVEV (reference sequence). Trimming removed 5 bases from V and 3 bases from J; junction bases left unmatched: 14. The length of the CDR3 is 18 residues.

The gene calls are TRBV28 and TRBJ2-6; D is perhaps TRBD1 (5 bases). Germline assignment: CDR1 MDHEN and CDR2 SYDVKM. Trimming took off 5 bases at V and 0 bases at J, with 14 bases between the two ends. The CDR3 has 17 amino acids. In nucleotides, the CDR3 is TGTGCCAGCAGTAACCTCCAGACAGTCTCTGGGGCCAACGTCCTGACTTTC. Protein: CASSNLQTVSGANVLTF.

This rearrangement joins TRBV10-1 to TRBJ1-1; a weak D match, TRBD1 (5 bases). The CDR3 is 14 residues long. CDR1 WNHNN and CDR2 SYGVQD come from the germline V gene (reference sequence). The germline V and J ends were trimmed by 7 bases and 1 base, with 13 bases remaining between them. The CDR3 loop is CASMEGPTNTEAFF. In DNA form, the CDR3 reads TGCGCCAGCATGGAGGGACCGACGAACACTGAAGCTTTCTTT.

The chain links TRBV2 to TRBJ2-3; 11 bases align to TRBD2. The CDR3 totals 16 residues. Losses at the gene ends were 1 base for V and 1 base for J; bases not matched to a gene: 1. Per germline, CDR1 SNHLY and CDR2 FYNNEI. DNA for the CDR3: TGTGCCAGCAGTGAAGTAGCGGGAGGGGGCACAGATACGCAGTATTTT. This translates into CASSEVAGGGTDTQYF. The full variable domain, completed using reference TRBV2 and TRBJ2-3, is EPEVTQTPSHQVTQMGQEVILRCVPISNHLYFYWYRQILGQKVEFLVSFYNNEISEKSEIFDDQFSVERPDGSNFTLKIRSTKLEDSAMYFCASSEVAGGGTDTQYFGPGTRLTVL.